This record covers a single T cell receptor beta chain. What it binds is not known. CDR3 length: 13 residues. After removal of 0 bases from V and 7 bases from J, the junction contained 2 bases not matched to a gene. CDR1 SGHDT and CDR2 YYEEEE come from the germline V gene. These data are taken from a study of T cells after yellow fever vaccination. Study as a whole: SMART-Seq v4 Ultra Low Input prepared the low-cell-number fractions.

TCRdb re-called the 5' RACE reads through MiXCR, storing one row per CDR3 protein. The repertoire holds 180,000 or so distinct CDR3 sequences, with more than 9.5% as singletons. Whole-study results and caveats: Most primary-vaccination clones reappeared after the booster (approximately 95% CD4, 75% to 90% CD8). Only a small proportion of the clonotypes turned up in both the CD4 and the CD8 compartments, likely arising from convergent recombination.

The rearrangement joins TRBV5-6 to TRBJ1-1; 8 bases map to TRBD1. The sample was CD8+ T cells sorted from PBMCs, taken 15 days after the yellow fever booster vaccination. The sequence was collected from a man in his late teens or twenties who received the YFV17D yellow fever vaccine. CDR3 in DNA: TGTGCCAGCAGCTTGGACGGACAGGGTGAAGCTTTCTTT. It is translated as CASSLDGQGEAFF.